Listed here are 22 T cell receptor beta chains from one sample, sequenced in a study of beta chain features in type 1 diabetes. Study-level points and caveats: People with Type 1 diabetes carried modestly yet significantly shorter TCRB CDR3s in all four CD4+ subsets.

Antigens of these TCRs are unknown. Expressed TCRB transcripts got sequenced, as all isolated RNA was reverse transcribed. Libraries were prepared by immunoSEQ multiplex PCR; TCRdb keeps only in-frame clonotypes and omits some of them. The profile shows approximately 600,000 clones, 9.5% to 15% of them singletons. The sequenced material came from naive CD4+ T cells from blood. The receptor set was obtained from a man aged 25-45 years with type 1 diabetes.

This clone was seen more than once but under ten times. The chain has TRBV19 and TRBJ2-1, with 7 bases lining up with TRBD1. Germline V gene data show CDR1 as LNHDA and CDR2 as SQIVND (reference sequence). CDR3 length equals 15 residues. J was trimmed by 0 bases and V by 4 bases; bases with no gene match: 3. CDR3: CASSTGQSSYNEQFF. The CDR3 coding sequence is TGTGCCAGTAGTACGGGACAGAGCTCCTACAATGAGCAGTTCTTC.

This chain joins TRBV30 and TRBJ1-3; no reliable D call. The CDR3 is 12 amino acids. V lost 5 bases to trimming and J lost 0 bases, with 5 bases between them. Germline V lookup: CDR1 GTSNPN, CDR2 SVGIG (reference sequence). CDR3 residues: CAWDSSGNTIYF. Here the CDR3 DNA reads TGTGCCTGGGACTCCTCTGGAAACACCATATATTTT.

V and J are TRBV6-5 and TRBJ2-1, with TRBD1 as a possible D gene (6 bases). Germline loops: CDR1 MNHEY, CDR2 SVGAGI. The CDR3 totals 13 residues. V lost 7 bases, J lost 13 bases, and 20 bases lay in between. The CDR3 sequence is CASTLRDTGIQFF. The CDR3 region has the DNA TGTGCCAGCACTCTACGGGACACCGGAATTCAGTTCTTC.

This clone was observed a handful of times. The rearrangement uses TRBV7-2 and TRBJ1-3; no clear D. The V gene's germline CDR1 is SGHTA and CDR2 FQGNSA. The CDR3 runs to 16 residues. Trimming removed 5 bases at V and 4 bases at J, with 18 bases between. The CDR3 loop is CASSRADTMDGNTIYF. The CDR3 region has the DNA TGTGCCAGCAGCCGAGCCGACACCATGGACGGAAACACCATATATTTT.

A few counts support this clone. The chain links TRBV4-1 to TRBJ1-6, with D perhaps matching TRBD1 (6 bases). Trimming cost V 4 bases and J 5 bases, with 15 bases left between them. Germline V lookup: CDR1 MGHRA, CDR2 YSYEKL. The CDR3 consists of 16 residues. Here the CDR3 DNA reads TGCGCCAGCAGCCCACTCACACAGGGAAATAATTCACCCCTCCACTTT. Its translation is CASSPLTQGNNSPLHF.

The DNA of the CDR3 is TGTGCCACCAGCAGTGGGACTACGGAGACCCAGTACTTC. It encodes CATSSGTTETQYF. The gene calls are TRBV15 and TRBJ2-5, with 7 bases lining up with TRBD2. The CDR3 covers 13 residues. The ends lost 3 bases at V and 5 bases at J; junction bases unmatched: 3. CDR1 LNHNV and CDR2 YYDKDF come from the germline V gene (reference sequence).

The chain recombines TRBV6-1 with TRBJ2-2; TRBD2 aligns across 8 bases. This CDR3 is built from 16 residues. Germline V gives CDR1 MNHNS, CDR2 SASEGT. V dropped 2 bases and J dropped 5; count of bases not matched to a gene: 7. CDR3 protein: CASSEPTSAATGELFF. The CDR3 DNA reads TGTGCCAGCAGTGAACCGACTAGCGCGGCAACCGGGGAGCTGTTTTTT.

This clone has more than one count but fewer than ten. V is TRBV18 and J is TRBJ2-5; D ambiguous. The germline gives CDR1 KGHSH, CDR2 LQKENI. The CDR3 runs to 14 residues. The V and J ends lost 3 bases and 4 bases respectively, with 12 bases between them. CDR3: CASSPPTPGETQYF. The CDR3 DNA reads TGTGCCAGCTCACCCCCCACCCCGGGAGAGACCCAGTACTTC.

This clone was seen more than once but under ten times. The CDR3 region has the DNA TGTGCCACCAGCATTACAGGGGGAAAAACTGAAGCTTTCTTT. It yields the protein CATSITGGKTEAFF. V is TRBV15 and J is TRBJ1-1; 8 bases map to TRBD1. Trimming cost V 4 bases and J 5 bases; bases outside gene matches: 6. From germline, CDR1 is LNHNV and CDR2 YYDKDF (reference sequence). CDR3 length equals 14 residues.

Regarding this clone: This sample includes further DNA sequences coding for the same CDR3. V and J are TRBV9 and TRBJ2-1; TRBD2 aligns across 9 bases. The CDR3 is 15 amino acids. J gave up 4 bases and V 0 bases, and 2 bases lay outside the gene matches. Germline-derived CDR1 and CDR2 are SGDLS and YYNGEE. CDR3 sequence: CASSVGLAGYNEQFF. The CDR3 nucleotides read TGTGCCAGCAGCGTAGGTCTAGCGGGGTACAATGAGCAGTTCTTC.

As DNA, the CDR3 is TGTGCCAGCAGCTTAGCCTGGGCTGACAATGAGCAGTTCTTC. This encodes CASSLAWADNEQFF. The chain carries TRBV7-2 and TRBJ2-1; D not certain. V was shortened by 0 bases and J by 5 bases, with 8 bases between the two germline ends. The CDR3 extends over 14 amino acids. Germline assignment: CDR1 SGHTA and CDR2 FQGNSA.

Regarding this clone: Sequence at one end of the junction differs from germline and may be a read error. The chain links TRBV15 to TRBJ2-1; 13 bases line up with TRBD2. CDR3 length: 18 amino acids. Germline loops: CDR1 LNHNV, CDR2 YYDKDF (reference sequence). The CDR3 DNA reads TGTGCCACCAGCAGAGACGGACTAGCGGGGGACTCCTACAATGAGCAGCTCTTC. Its protein product is CATSRDGLAGDSYNEQLF.

This clone was found a few times. V usage is TRBV25-1 and J usage is TRBJ2-6, with D maybe TRBD1 (5 bases). V was shortened by 1 base and J by 5 bases, with 9 bases between the two germline ends. In germline, CDR1 is MGHDK, CDR2 SYGVNS. The CDR3 consists of 15 residues. DNA for the CDR3: TGTGCCAGCAGTGAATCGCAGGGTTGGGCCAACGTCCTGACTTTC. Its translation is CASSESQGWANVLTF.

This clone was detected a few times. The rearrangement uses TRBV4-2 and TRBJ1-3; D not resolved. V lost 0 bases to trimming and J lost 4 bases, with 13 bases between them. CDR3 size: 16 residues. The germline gives CDR1 LGHNA, CDR2 YNFKEQ. The CDR3 here is CASSQDSGSSGNTIYF. The CDR3 bases are TGTGCCAGCAGCCAAGATTCCGGCTCTTCCGGAAACACCATATATTTT.

This clone was recorded a few times. The V gene is TRBV30, the J gene TRBJ2-7, with 7 bases that match TRBD2. In germline, CDR1 is GTSNPN, CDR2 SVGIG (reference sequence). This CDR3 is built from 13 residues. The J segment lost 4 bases and the V segment lost 4 bases, leaving 7 bases of the junction unmatched. As DNA, the CDR3 is TGTGCCTGGATCCAGCGGGGATCGTACGAGCAGTACTTC. Translation: CAWIQRGSYEQYF. Looking up the rest from reference TRBV30 and TRBJ2-7 gives the full variable domain: SQTIHQWPATLVQPVGSPLSLECTVEGTSNPNLYWYRQAAGRGLQLLFYSVGIGQISSEVPQNLSASRPQDRQFILSSKKLLLSDSGFYLCAWIQRGSYEQYFGPGTRLTVT.

V usage is TRBV7-6 and J usage is TRBJ2-5; tentatively, D is TRBD2 (5 bases). The CDR3 runs to 15 residues. Trimming pared 1 base from V and 1 base from J, leaving 10 bases between. Looked up from germline, CDR1 is SGHVS and CDR2 is FNYEAQ. In nucleotides, the CDR3 is TGTGCCAGCAGCTTAGGAGGGATTGGCCAAGAGACCCAGTACTTC. Protein product: CASSLGGIGQETQYF. The full variable domain, rest sourced from reference TRBV7-6 and TRBJ2-5, is GAGVSQSPRYKVTKRGQDVALRCDPISGHVSLYWYRQALGQGPEFLTYFNYEAQQDKSGLPNDRFSAERPEGSISTLTIQRTEQRDSAMYRCASSLGGIGQETQYFGPGTRLLVL.

In this sample, this clone turned up a few times. The gene calls are TRBV5-1 and TRBJ2-7; 10 nucleotides align to TRBD2. This CDR3 spans 16 amino acids. Germline CDR1 is SGHRS and CDR2 is YFSETQ. V dropped 4 bases and J dropped 1; count of bases not matched to a gene: 8. DNA of the CDR3: TGCGCCAGCAGCCAGATTGGACTAGCGGCGTCCTACGAGCAGTACTTC. It is translated as CASSQIGLAASYEQYF.

This clone was seen only a few times. J is TRBJ1-2 and V is TRBV6-5, with TRBD1 identical over 8 bases. The CDR3 extends over 11 amino acids. The V gene's germline CDR1 is MNHEY and CDR2 SVGAGI. V was pared by 8 bases and J by 7 bases, with 3 bases of the junction left unmatched. The CDR3 spells CASADRAGYTF. The CDR3 nucleotides read TGTGCCAGCGCGGACAGGGCTGGCTACACCTTC.

This clone was counted only a few times. The CDR3 DNA is TGTGCCAGCAGCTTATCTGGCAGTGACACTGAGCAGTTCTTC. This codes for CASSLSGSDTEQFF. V usage is TRBV7-2 and J usage is TRBJ2-1; D unresolved. The length of the CDR3 is 14 residues. Germline V CDR1 and CDR2: SGHTA, FQGNSA. Trimming shortened V by 2 bases and J by 9 bases, and 14 bases separated the two germline ends.

The table lists this clone with a few counts. The chain recombines TRBV19 with TRBJ1-4; 9 bases match TRBD1. CDR3 length: 14 amino acids. V gave up 6 bases and J gave up 6 bases; unmatched junction bases: 5. The germline V gene has CDR1 LNHDA and CDR2 SQIVND (reference sequence). DNA of the CDR3: TGTGCCAGTAGCCCGGGACAGGGTTATGAAAAACTGTTTTTT. Translation: CASSPGQGYEKLFF.

In DNA form, the CDR3 reads TGCGCCAGCAGCGGGACAGCCAACCACGAGCAGTACTTC. Residues: CASSGTANHEQYF. The chain links TRBV5-1 to TRBJ2-7; TRBD1 agrees at 7 bases. The CDR3 is 13 amino acids. Unmatched junction bases numbered 6, after V lost 4 bases and J lost 5 bases. The germline gives CDR1 SGHRS, CDR2 YFSETQ.

This rearrangement joins TRBV11-3 to TRBJ2-2; 10 bases align to TRBD1. Losses at the gene ends were 3 bases for V and 3 bases for J; bases not matched to a gene: 4. Germline-derived CDR1 and CDR2 are SGHNT and YENEEA. CDR3 length: 16 residues. In nucleotides, the CDR3 is TGTGCCAGCAGCTTCGACAGGGGGCGCGACACCGGGGAGCTGTTTTTT. This encodes CASSFDRGRDTGELFF.